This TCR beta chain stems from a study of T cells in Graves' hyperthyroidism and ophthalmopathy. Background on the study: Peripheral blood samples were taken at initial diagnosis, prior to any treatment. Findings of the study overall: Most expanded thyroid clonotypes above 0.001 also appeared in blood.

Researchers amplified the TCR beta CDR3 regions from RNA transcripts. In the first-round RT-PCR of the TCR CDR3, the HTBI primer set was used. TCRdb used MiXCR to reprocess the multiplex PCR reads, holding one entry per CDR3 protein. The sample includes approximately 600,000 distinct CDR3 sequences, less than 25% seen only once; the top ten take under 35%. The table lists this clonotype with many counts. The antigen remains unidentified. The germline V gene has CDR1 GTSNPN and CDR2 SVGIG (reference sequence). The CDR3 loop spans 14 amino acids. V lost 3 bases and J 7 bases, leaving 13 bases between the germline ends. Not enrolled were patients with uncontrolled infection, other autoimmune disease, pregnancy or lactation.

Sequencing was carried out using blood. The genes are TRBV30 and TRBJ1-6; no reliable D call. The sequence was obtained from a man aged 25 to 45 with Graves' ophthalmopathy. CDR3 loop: CAWSEGGMNSPLHF. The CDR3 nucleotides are TGTGCCTGGAGCGAGGGTGGGATGAATTCACCCCTCCACTTT.